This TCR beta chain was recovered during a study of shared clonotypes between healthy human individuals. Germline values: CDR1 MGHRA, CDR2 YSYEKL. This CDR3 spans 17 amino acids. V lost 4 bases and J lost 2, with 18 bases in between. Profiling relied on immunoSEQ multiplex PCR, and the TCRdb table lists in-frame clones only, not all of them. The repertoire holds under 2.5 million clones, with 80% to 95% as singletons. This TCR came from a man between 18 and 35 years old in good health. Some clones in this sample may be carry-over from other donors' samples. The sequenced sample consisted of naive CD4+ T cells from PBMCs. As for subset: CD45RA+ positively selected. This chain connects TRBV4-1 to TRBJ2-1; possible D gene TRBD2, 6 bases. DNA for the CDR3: TGCGCCAGCAGCCCACTAGCAGGCTCCCTGCCCTACAATGAGCAGTTCTTC. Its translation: CASSPLAGSLPYNEQFF.